This record covers a single TCR beta chain. cDNA specific to TCR beta was made from 500 ng of total RNA, with a constant-region primer employed for priming. Construction of TCR beta libraries relied on three successive nested multiplex PCR rounds employing slightly modified ARM-PCR. In the first two PCR rounds, TRBV1-TRBV30 forward primers were paired with a C-beta reverse primer, and each round lasted roughly 9 cycles. TCRdb recomputed calls from the multiplex PCR reads with MiXCR, one row per CDR3 protein. Seen here are about 320,000 distinct CDR3 sequences, 45% to 70% observed once, and the top ten hold approximately 15%. The data belong to a study of tumor-infiltrating lymphocytes in primary liver carcinoma. Study context: Through surgical resection, the patients' primary liver carcinoma was treated. Productive TCRbeta read counts per sample ran from roughly 3.6 to 7.5 million and were similar across tissue types.

The CDR3 is 13 residues long. Between the trimmed V and J ends, which lost 2 bases and 5 bases, there was a span of 10 bases. The germline V gene encodes CDR1 KGHSH and CDR2 LQKENI. Germline DNA was also extracted, while the blood RNA originated from unsorted whole blood. HBV chronically infected the treatment-naive patients. A roughly 4.1-milliliter peripheral blood sample was collected before surgery. Sequenced material: peripheral blood. This sequence was found in a woman in her thirties with primary liver carcinoma and hepatitis B virus infection. The chain recombines TRBV18 with TRBJ2-7; no clear D. CDR3 nucleotides: TGTGCCAGCTCACCAGTTGGGTCCCACGAGCAGTACTTC. Translating it yields CASSPVGSHEQYF.